This T cell receptor beta chain was sequenced in a study of cytomegalovirus exposure and HLA in healthy donors. The PCR employed 60 Vbeta primers together with 13 Jbeta primers. The table came from immunoSEQ multiplex PCR; TCRdb's copy has only in-frame clones and leaves some out. The table shows around 150,000 clones, with roughly four fifths occurring only once. J lost 2 bases, V lost 5 bases, and 11 bases had no gene match. This CDR3 comprises 16 residues. Germline V gives CDR1 MNHEY, CDR2 SMNVEV (reference sequence). The sample taken for sequencing was PBMCs. The chain couples TRBV27 to TRBJ2-7, with 8 bases aligning to TRBD2. This TCR came from a man between 25 and 39 years old in good health and CMV-seronegative. For the CDR3, the DNA is TGTGCCAGCAGTCTCCTCTTAGCGGGGAGGGCCTACGAGCAGTACTTC. This encodes CASSLLLAGRAYEQYF.